Presented here are 2 T cell receptor beta chains from one specimen sequenced in a study of blood T cell repertoires in COVID-19. The assay was immunoSEQ multiplex PCR, and TCRdb's table has in-frame clones only and misses some. The table lists approximately 300,000 clones, roughly 90% of them singletons. The sequencing input was PBMCs or T cells enriched from blood (not recorded which). The receptors were sampled from a woman in her late teens or twenties with acute COVID-19.

V and J are TRBV2 and TRBJ1-2; TRBD1 agrees at 10 bases. From germline, CDR1 is SNHLY and CDR2 FYNNEI. With V trimmed by 6 bases and J by 2 bases, 6 bases remained unmatched. The CDR3 is 15 amino acids. The CDR3 sequence: CASRAETGGNYGYTF. CDR3 DNA sequence: TGTGCCAGCAGGGCAGAGACAGGGGGCAACTATGGCTACACCTTC.

The chain couples TRBV19 to TRBJ1-4; D uncertain. Germline V gene lookup returns CDR1 LNHDA and CDR2 SQIVND (reference sequence). CDR3 size: 13 residues. Trimming left V 6 bases short and J 6 bases short, with 11 bases between. The CDR3, as DNA: TGTGCCAGTAGGGAGGGCGCAGATGAAAAACTGTTTTTT. Its translation: CASREGADEKLFF.